A selection of T cell receptor beta chains follows, all from one sample in a study of blood T cell repertoires in COVID-19. Libraries were prepared by immunoSEQ multiplex PCR; TCRdb keeps only in-frame clonotypes and omits some of them. The repertoire holds 250,000 to 300,000 clones, with roughly 80% as singletons. The sample taken for sequencing was PBMCs or T cells enriched from blood (not recorded which). The receptor source for this set is a man aged 25-45 years with acute COVID-19. Both conserved end residues are part of each CDR3. D genes are given only for firm matches. The size field is filled for only some rows; it gives once, few, many or a size class.

>TRBJ1-4|TRBV5-8|TRBD1|.
CASSHRGSTNEKLFF
TGTGCCAGCAGCCACAGGGGCTCAACTAATGAAAAACTGTTTTTT
>TRBJ2-1|TRBV9|TRBD1|.
CASSANYDRGSYNEQFF
TGTGCCAGCAGCGCCAACTATGACAGGGGGTCGTACAATGAGCAGTTCTTC
>TRBJ2-1|TRBV7-6|TRBD2|.
CASSLKAGGLYNEQFF
TGTGCCAGCAGCTTAAAAGCGGGAGGATTATACAATGAGCAGTTCTTC
>TRBJ1-6|TRBV6-4|.|.
CASSDRYENNSPLHF
TGTGCCAGCAGTGACCGATACGAGAATAATTCACCCCTCCACTTT
>TRBJ1-4|TRBV19|.|.
CASSFRTASNEKLFF
TGTGCCAGTAGTTTCCGGACAGCCTCTAATGAAAAACTGTTTTTT
>TRBJ1-2|TRBV12-3/TRBV12-4|.|.
CASHGTEYGYTF
TGTGCCAGCCACGGGACTGAATATGGCTACACCTTC
>TRBJ2-5|TRBV24-1|TRBD2|few
CATSELSGTETQYF
TGTGCCACCAGTGAACTTAGCGGGACAGAGACCCAGTACTTC
>TRBJ1-1|TRBV15|TRBD1|few
CATSSGQGWDTEAFF
TGTGCCACCAGCTCAGGACAGGGGTGGGACACTGAAGCTTTCTTT
>TRBJ2-1|TRBV7-3|.|once
CASSSVTSGPSSYNEQFF
TGTGCCAGCAGCTCCGTTACGAGCGGACCGAGCTCCTACAATGAGCAGTTCTTC
>TRBJ1-2|TRBV28|TRBD1|.
CASSSGQSGYTF
TGTGCCAGCAGTTCGGGACAGTCCGGCTACACCTTC
>TRBJ1-4|TRBV14|.|.
CASSQDIGNEKLFF
TGTGCCAGCAGCCAAGACATCGGGAATGAAAAACTGTTTTTT
>TRBJ2-6|TRBV6-2/TRBV6-3|TRBD2|.
CASSPLGGVNSGANVLTF
TGTGCCAGCAGCCCCCTCGGGGGGGTGAATTCTGGGGCCAACGTCCTGACTTTC
>TRBJ2-1|TRBV7-3|TRBD2|.
CASSLTGSGRASSYNEQFF
TGTGCCAGCAGCTTAACCGGTAGCGGGAGGGCCTCATCCTACAATGAGCAGTTCTTC
>TRBJ2-3|TRBV5-4|.|.
CASSLLGAGTDTQYF
TGTGCCAGCAGCTTGTTGGGCGCAGGGACAGATACGCAGTATTTT
>TRBJ2-1|TRBV11-3|TRBD2|many
CASSPREIAGLRYNEQFF
TGTGCCAGCAGCCCCCGGGAGATAGCGGGGCTTCGCTACAATGAGCAGTTCTTC
>TRBJ1-5|TRBV28|.|.
CASSFGNQPQHF
TGTGCCAGCAGTTTCGGTAATCAGCCCCAGCATTTT
>TRBJ1-4|TRBV5-5|TRBD1|.
CASSGQGAGEKLFF
TGTGCCAGCAGCGGACAGGGGGCAGGAGAAAAACTGTTTTTT
>TRBJ1-4|TRBV5-1|.|.
CASSLETGNEKLFF
TGCGCCAGCAGCTTGGAAACAGGCAATGAAAAACTGTTTTTT
>TRBJ1-5|TRBV5-5|.|.
CASSLGDRNQPQHF
TGTGCCAGCAGCTTGGGTGACAGGAATCAGCCCCAGCATTTT
>TRBJ1-4|TRBV5-1|.|.
CASSLEQGGEKLFF
TGTGCCAGCAGCTTAGAACAAGGGGGTGAAAAACTGTTTTTT
>TRBJ2-2|TRBV3-1/TRBV3-2|TRBD2|.
CASSRSSGGPTGELFF
TGTGCCAGCAGCCGATCTAGCGGGGGTCCCACCGGGGAGCTGTTTTTT
>TRBJ1-4|TRBV5-4|.|.
CASSPEDSNEKLFF
TGTGCCAGCAGCCCGGAGGACTCTAATGAAAAACTGTTTTTT
>TRBJ1-2|TRBV10-3|TRBD1|.
CAISSGQGHNGYTF
TGTGCCATCAGTTCCGGACAGGGGCATAATGGCTACACCTTC
>TRBJ1-1|TRBV5-6|.|.
CASSKQRQLNTEAFF
TGTGCCAGCAGCAAACAGCGACAGCTGAACACTGAAGCTTTCTTT
>TRBJ1-4|TRBV7-9|.|.
CASRPTSGGEKLFF
TGTGCCAGCAGGCCCACAAGTGGCGGTGAAAAACTGTTTTTT
>TRBJ2-2|TRBV19|.|few
CASSIGSGTGELFF
TGTGCCAGTAGTATAGGCTCCGGCACCGGGGAGCTGTTTTTT
>TRBJ2-1|TRBV7-2|TRBD2|.
CASSLVPSGTSGVGDEQFF
TGTGCCAGCAGCTTAGTGCCTTCCGGGACTAGCGGGGTAGGGGATGAGCAGTTCTTC
>TRBJ1-2|TRBV5-5|.|.
CASSSLSYGYTF
TGTGCCAGCAGCTCCCTTAGCTATGGCTACACCTTC
>TRBJ2-2|TRBV19|TRBD1|.
CASRSLGQGASTGELFF
TGTGCCAGTAGGAGCTTAGGGCAGGGGGCGAGCACCGGGGAGCTGTTTTTT
>TRBJ1-1|TRBV6-1|.|many
CASSEGIEMNTEAFF
TGTGCCAGCAGTGAAGGAATAGAAATGAACACTGAAGCTTTCTTT
>TRBJ1-2|TRBV7-9|.|.
CASSYSEGNYAF
TGTGCCAGCAGCTATTCGGAGGGCAATTATGCCTTC
>TRBJ1-2|TRBV12-3/TRBV12-4|.|.
CASTSLPYYRYTF
TGTGCCAGCACCTCCCTACCTTATTATCGCTACACCTTC
>TRBJ2-2|TRBV28|.|.
CASTRTAINTGELFF
TGTGCCAGCACTCGGACAGCCATAAACACCGGGGAGCTGTTTTTT
>TRBJ1-5|TRBV7-9|TRBD1|.
CASSSTGTELNQPQHF
TGTGCCAGCAGCTCGACCGGGACAGAGCTCAATCAGCCCCAGCATTTT
>TRBJ1-6|TRBV11-2|.|once
CASSFRETANNSPLHF
TGTGCCAGCAGCTTTAGGGAGACGGCAAATAATTCACCCCTCCACTTT
>TRBJ1-2|TRBV6-5|.|.
CASSPRGKEFGYTF
TGTGCCAGCAGTCCGAGGGGGAAAGAGTTTGGCTACACCTTC
>TRBJ1-1|TRBV5-1|TRBD1|.
CASSSGTGHPEAFF
TGCGCCAGCAGCTCGGGGACAGGCCACCCTGAAGCTTTCTTT